The TCR beta chain described here comes from a study of blood T cell repertoires in COVID-19. This CDR3 is built from 17 residues. Trimming cost V 0 bases and J 6 bases, with 23 bases left between them. The V gene's germline CDR1 is SQVTM and CDR2 ANQGSEA. Sequencing was performed with immunoSEQ multiplex PCR; in TCRdb, only in-frame clones are kept and a portion is missing. This sample has some 210,000 clones, with approximately 81% found just once. The sequence was collected from a human donor in a cohort sampled during active COVID-19. The V gene is TRBV29-1, the J gene TRBJ1-2; D uncertain. Sequenced: peripheral blood. DNA of the CDR3: TGCAGCGTTGAAGATCTTCGGTTCGGACTCGATATGCATGGCTACACCTTC. Protein: CSVEDLRFGLDMHGYTF.